The subject of this entry is one TCR beta chain. Its specificity is unknown. The sample belongs to a study of CD8 T cells in Susac syndrome. Findings and caveats of the study: Clonal expansion was missing from Susac syndrome CD4+ T cell repertoires.

An amount of RNA that ranged from 0.5 to 1 ug was reverse transcribed with random hexamers. Multiplex immunoSEQ PCR targeted 54 Vbeta and 13 Jbeta TCR beta segments. In TCRdb, the immunoSEQ multiplex PCR reads were re-called with MiXCR into one record per CDR3 protein. The sample contains approximately 260,000 distinct CDR3 sequences, 95% to 97% of which appear only once. CDR1 is SQVTM and CDR2 is ANQGSEA in the germline V gene. V lost 5 bases to trimming and J lost 5 bases; unmatched junction nucleotides: 4. The CDR3 sequence is 13 residues long. The sequencing input was CD4+ T cells from PBMCs. This sequence was found in a human donor with Susac syndrome. The chain couples TRBV29-1 to TRBJ2-7; 12 nucleotides match TRBD2. The CDR3 DNA follows: TGCAGCGTTTTGACTAGCGGGAGTAACGAGCAGTACTTC. This gives the protein CSVLTSGSNEQYF.